This paragraph covers one TCR beta chain sequence. Its cognate antigen has yet to be identified. Per-nucleotide qualities are absent, and no much larger clonotype sits a single base away. The source of the sample is a study of T cells after posttransplantation cyclophosphamide (dated by TCRdb to 2016 to 2017). Background on the whole study: Using TRB sequencing, the study followed how the T cell repertoire reconstituted after myeloablative bone marrow transplantation in which posttransplantation cyclophosphamide served as GVHD prophylaxis. In 3 patients, TRB sequencing was also performed on up to 3 more blood samples taken 2 to 5.2 years after transplant, and in 4 patients, pretransplant blood was also TRB-sequenced. Blood from all 35 or so PTCy patients with 1-year posttransplant specimens was subjected to TRB sequencing. Public TRB sequences were queried against a database of over 3,500 sequences associated with responses to pathogens, tumor antigens, self-antigens and alloantigens. Antigen receptor sequencing was done on samples from a few dozen PTCy-treated patients and from around 15 related bone marrow donors of those patients. TRA and TRB clonality were tightly correlated in ten or so samples, so subsequent TCR analyses focused on TRB only.

What the research found in general, with its limitations: Across the approximately 42 patients, TRB clonality was highly associated with recipient CMV seropositivity and CMV reactivation, and diversity with PTCy was similar to that in the CNI/methotrexate controls. At 1-2 months, donor-recipient similarity was low but rose over the first year, and the later blood repertoires were often dominated by donor CD8+ memory clones. The TRB repertoires of T cells infiltrating skin or GI tract showed only limited overlap with the TRB repertoires of T cells in blood.

The CDR3 runs 12 amino acids, cysteine and phenylalanine included. The retained sequence is limited to the CDR3, 36 bases, with the frame set at the first base. Trimming removed 5 bases from V and 5 bases from J, leaving 7 bases between the germline ends. CDR1 and CDR2 were assigned from the germline V gene as SGHVS and FNYEAQ. Genomic DNA was the input for TRB sequencing, which was run either with the immunoSEQ assay at survey resolution or with the hsTCRB kit. In the original analysis: Initial read processing used immunoSEQ software, and repertoire analyses used the LymphoSeq R package. For each TRB dataset, clonality was calculated as 1 minus normalized Shannon entropy, and the Gini coefficient was computed as well. Phenotypes of unsorted samples were inferred by mapping TRB sequences from sorted subsets of the recipient or donor onto unsorted samples of the same recipient. TCRdb holds this immuneACCESS table with in-frame rearrangements only. Some clones are missing; in checked studies, unresolved V genes explain under half, and the rest has no known cause. V, J and clone size are taken as reported in that table, and D and trimming were inferred from the DNA itself. This sample gives 250 or so clones in total; approximately 88% of them show up just once. Of the sample, 5% to 7% is held by the ten largest clones.

This TCR derives from a man in his fifties or sixties. The rearranged chain carries TRBV7-6 and TRBJ1-5; the D region possibly corresponds to TRBD1 (5 bases align). The specimen sequenced was gut tissue. The nucleotide sequence is TGTGCCAGCAGCCAACAGGATCAGCCCCAGCATTTT. Its protein is CASSQQDQPQHF.